The 5 T cell receptor beta chains in this list originate from one sample, sequenced in a study of blood T cell repertoires in COVID-19. Only in-frame clones appear in the TCRdb table, and some are missing; sequencing was by immunoSEQ multiplex PCR. The table includes roughly 140,000 clones, about 86% detected once. The sequenced sample consisted of peripheral blood. These receptors originate from a woman aged 35 to 49 with acute or convalescent COVID-19.

This chain connects TRBV10-3 to TRBJ1-1; a weak D match, TRBD1 (6 bases). This CDR3 contains 14 residues. V lost 2 bases and J 1 base, leaving 8 bases between the germline ends. Germline CDR1 ENHRY, CDR2 SYGVKD. The CDR3 DNA follows: TGTGCCATCAGTGAGGAGACAGGGAACACTGAAGCTTTCTTT. It yields the protein CAISEETGNTEAFF.

The V call is TRBV11-2, the J call TRBJ2-1; D is uncertain. Between the trimmed V and J ends, which lost 5 bases and 12 bases, there was a span of 17 bases. The CDR3 loop spans 13 amino acids. The germline V gene encodes CDR1 SGHAT and CDR2 FQNNGV. The CDR3 DNA follows: TGTGCCAGCAGCCTTGTACTGGCCTCGGGGCAGTTCTTC. Its translation is CASSLVLASGQFF.

The V gene is TRBV18, the J gene TRBJ2-7; D is ambiguous. Germline loops: CDR1 KGHSH, CDR2 LQKENI. The V gene lost 0 bases and the J gene lost 2 bases, with 11 bases spanning the gap. The CDR3 sequence is 15 residues long. CDR3 coding DNA: TGTGCCAGCTCACCACCCCGCGGCAATGCCTACGAGCAGTACTTC. It yields the protein CASSPPRGNAYEQYF.

V is TRBV4-3 and J is TRBJ1-1; the D is unclear. V lost 0 bases to trimming and J lost 4 bases, with 6 bases between them. CDR3 length: 13 residues. Germline V CDR1 and CDR2: LGHNA, YSLEER. This chain's CDR3 is CASSQDSGTEAFF. The CDR3 nucleotides read TGCGCCAGCAGCCAAGATTCCGGCACTGAAGCTTTCTTT.

In its sample, this clone was seen once. V is TRBV19 and J is TRBJ1-1, with D tentatively TRBD1 (6 bases). Trimming took 5 bases from V and 2 from J, leaving 12 bases between them. Germline CDR1 reads LNHDA; CDR2 reads SQIVND (reference sequence). The CDR3 totals 14 residues. In nucleotides, the CDR3 is TGTGCCAGTAGTCTAGGGACACCCAACACTGAAGCTTTCTTT. It codes for CASSLGTPNTEAFF.